This T cell receptor (beta chain) was captured in a study of OX40 agonist ivuxolimab in advanced cancers. For the study at large: Patients in the trial were receiving intravenous ivuxolimab every 2 weeks, at doses of 0.01 to 10 mg/kg. The study's findings and limits: Part of the nonresponder group also had normalized T-cell clonal expansion that was low.

Some clones are missing from TCRdb's copy, which holds only in-frame ones; the method was immunoSEQ multiplex PCR. The data hold tens of thousands of clones, with around nine tenths observed a single time. Sampled blood was obtained at baseline, cycle 4 day 1, and cycle 7 day 1. J gave up 5 bases and V 4 bases, and 3 bases lay outside the gene matches. Germline V CDR1 and CDR2: SGHNT, YYREEE (reference sequence). CDR3 length: 16 residues. Concerning this clone itself: Antigen unknown.

This sample comprised CD4+ or CD8+ T cells sorted from blood, obtained in a trial of the OX40 agonist ivuxolimab. This rearrangement joins TRBV5-4 to TRBJ2-1; 16 nucleotides align to TRBD2. This TCR derives from an adult with an advanced solid tumor such as melanoma, head and neck, liver or kidney cancer. For the CDR3, the DNA is TGTGCCAGCAGCATAGGGACTAGCGGGGGGGACAATGAGCAGTTCTTC. Its protein product is CASSIGTSGGDNEQFF.